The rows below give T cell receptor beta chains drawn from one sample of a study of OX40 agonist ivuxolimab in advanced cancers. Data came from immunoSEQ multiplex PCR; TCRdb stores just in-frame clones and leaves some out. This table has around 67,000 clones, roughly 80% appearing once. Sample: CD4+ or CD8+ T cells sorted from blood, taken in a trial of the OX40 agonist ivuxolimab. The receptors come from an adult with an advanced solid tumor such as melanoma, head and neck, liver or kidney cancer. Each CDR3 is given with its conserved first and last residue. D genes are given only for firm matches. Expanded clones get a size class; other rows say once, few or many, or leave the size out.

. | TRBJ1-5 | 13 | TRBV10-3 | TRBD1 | TGTGCCATCAGTGAGGACAGGGACCAGCCCCAGCATTTT | CAISEDRDQPQHF
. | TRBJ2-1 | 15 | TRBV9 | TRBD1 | TGTGCCAGCAGCGTGACTCAGGGGGTCGGTAATGAGCAGTTCTTC | CASSVTQGVGNEQFF
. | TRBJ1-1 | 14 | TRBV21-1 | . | TGTGCCAGCAGCAAAGAAGAGGTCAAGTGGAGGGCTTTCTTT | CASSKEEVKWRAFF
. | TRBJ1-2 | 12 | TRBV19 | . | TGTGCCAGTAGTGCGGTTTTCTATGGCTACACCTTC | CASSAVFYGYTF
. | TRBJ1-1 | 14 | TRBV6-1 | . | TGTGCCAGCAGTGTCCCACGCCGGGACACTGAAGCTTTCTTT | CASSVPRRDTEAFF
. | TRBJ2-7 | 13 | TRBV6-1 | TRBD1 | TGTGCCACCCGACAGGGGTCCTCCTACGAGCAGTACTTC | CATRQGSSYEQYF
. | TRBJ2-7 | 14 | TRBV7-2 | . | TGTGCCAGCAGCTCGTCAGGGCGAACCTACGAGCAGTACTTC | CASSSSGRTYEQYF
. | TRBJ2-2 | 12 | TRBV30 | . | TGTGCCTGGAGGTGGTACACCGGGGAGCTGTTTTTT | CAWRWYTGELFF
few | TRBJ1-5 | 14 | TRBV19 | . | TGTGCCAGTAGATCAGCTACCGTTAATCAGCCCCAGCATTTT | CASRSATVNQPQHF
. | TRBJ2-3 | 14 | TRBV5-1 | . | TGCGCCAGCAGTAGGGCAGCCTCTACAGATACGCAGTATTTT | CASSRAASTDTQYF
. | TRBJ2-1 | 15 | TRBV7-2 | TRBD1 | TGTGCCAGCATCCCCTGGACAGGGGGCATCAATGAGCAGTTCTTC | CASIPWTGGINEQFF
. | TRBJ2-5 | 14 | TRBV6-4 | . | TGTGCCAGCAGTGCGATCAGGGGCCGAGAGACCCAGTACTTC | CASSAIRGRETQYF
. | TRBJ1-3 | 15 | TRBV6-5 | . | TGTGCCAGCAGTTACGGATCCGGGCAGGGAAACACCATATATTTT | CASSYGSGQGNTIYF
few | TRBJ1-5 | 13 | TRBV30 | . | TGTGCCTGGAATGGGCAGACTACGGGGCCCCAGCATTTT | CAWNGQTTGPQHF
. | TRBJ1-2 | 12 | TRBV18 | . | TGTGCCAGCTCACCCTCAGGGGATGGCTACACCTTC | CASSPSGDGYTF
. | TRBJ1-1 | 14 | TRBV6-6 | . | TGTGCCAGCAGCCAAAGACAACCCAACCCTGAAGCTTTCTTT | CASSQRQPNPEAFF
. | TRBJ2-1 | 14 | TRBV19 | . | TGTGCCAGCAAGACGCAGGACACTCACAATGAGCAGTTCTTC | CASKTQDTHNEQFF
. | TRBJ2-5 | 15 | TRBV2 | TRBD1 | TGTGCCAGCAGTTTCTTGGACAGGGGAGGAGAGACCCAGTACTTC | CASSFLDRGGETQYF
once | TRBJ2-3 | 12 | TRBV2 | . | TGTGCCAGCAGTGTTCTCACAGATACGCAGTATTTT | CASSVLTDTQYF
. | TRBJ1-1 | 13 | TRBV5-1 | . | TGCGCCAGCAGCCCCCCCAAGGTAGGAGAAGCTTTCTTT | CASSPPKVGEAFF
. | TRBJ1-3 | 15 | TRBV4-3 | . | TGCGCCAGCAGCCAAGTGGGGGGGCTGGGAAACACCATATATTTT | CASSQVGGLGNTIYF
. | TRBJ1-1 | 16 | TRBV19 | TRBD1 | TGTGCCAGTAGTATACAATGGGACAGTAGGAACACTGAAGCTTTCTTT | CASSIQWDSRNTEAFF
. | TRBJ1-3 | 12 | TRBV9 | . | TGTGCCAGCAGCGTACCTGGAAACACCATATATTTT | CASSVPGNTIYF
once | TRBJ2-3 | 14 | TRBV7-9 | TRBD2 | TGTGCCAGCAGCTCGCGGGGGGGGTCAGATACGCAGTATTTT | CASSSRGGSDTQYF
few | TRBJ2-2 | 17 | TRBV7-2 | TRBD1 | TGTGCCAGCAGCTTACAAGAGCGAGGGGGCTCGACCGGGGAGCTGTTTTTT | CASSLQERGGSTGELFF
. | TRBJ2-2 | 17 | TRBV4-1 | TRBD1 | TGCGCCAGCAGCCAAGAGGGGACAGGGGTGCAAATCGGGGAGCTGTTTTTT | CASSQEGTGVQIGELFF
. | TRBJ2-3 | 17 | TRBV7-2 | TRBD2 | TGTGCCAGCAGCTTAGCCGGGATAGCGGGCAGCACAGATACGCAGTATTTT | CASSLAGIAGSTDTQYF
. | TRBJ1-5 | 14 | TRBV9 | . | TGTGCCAGCAGCGTAGATGGGGGGAAGAGGCCCCAGCATTTT | CASSVDGGKRPQHF
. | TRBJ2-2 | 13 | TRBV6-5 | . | TGTGCCAGCCGACAGATGAACACCGGGGAGCTGTTTTTT | CASRQMNTGELFF
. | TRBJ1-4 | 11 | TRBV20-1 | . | TGCAGTGCTCCGGTTAGGGAAAAACTGTTTTTT | CSAPVREKLFF
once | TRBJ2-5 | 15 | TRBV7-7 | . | TGTGCTAGCAGCTTAGGGCGGATGTACCAAGAGACCCAGTACTTC | CASSLGRMYQETQYF
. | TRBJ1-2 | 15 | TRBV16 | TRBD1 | TGTGCCAGCAGCCACGACAGGGTGGCCCCCTATGGCTACACCTTC | CASSHDRVAPYGYTF
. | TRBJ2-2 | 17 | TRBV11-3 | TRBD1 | TGTGCCAGCAGCTTAGGCCGGGACAGGCCGAACACCGGGGAGCTGTTTTTT | CASSLGRDRPNTGELFF
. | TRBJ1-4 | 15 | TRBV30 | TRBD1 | TGTGCCTGGAGAAACACAGGGGGAACTAATGAAAAACTGTTTTTT | CAWRNTGGTNEKLFF
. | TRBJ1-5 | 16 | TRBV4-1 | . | TGCGCCAGCAGCCAAGATGGTACCAGACCCAATCAGCCCCAGCATTTT | CASSQDGTRPNQPQHF
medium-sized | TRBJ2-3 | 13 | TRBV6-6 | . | TGTGCCAGCAACCGGATCCTCACAGATACGCAGTATTTT | CASNRILTDTQYF
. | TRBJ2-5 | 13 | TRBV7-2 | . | TGTGCCAGCAGCTCCCGACAAAGAGGGGCCCAGTACTTC | CASSSRQRGAQYF
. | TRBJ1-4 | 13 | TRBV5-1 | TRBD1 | TGCGCCAGCAGCTCGGGACAGGGTGAAAAACTGTTTTTT | CASSSGQGEKLFF
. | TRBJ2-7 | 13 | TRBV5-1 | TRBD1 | TGCGCCAGCAGCCCGGACAGGGCCTACGAGCAGTACTTC | CASSPDRAYEQYF
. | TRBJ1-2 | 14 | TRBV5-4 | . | TGTGCCAGCAGCTTGGATGGGGGCGCTAATGGCTACACCTTC | CASSLDGGANGYTF
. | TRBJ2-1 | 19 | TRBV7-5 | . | TGTGCCAGAAGCTCCATACAAGGGGGGACTAACCCTGCCTACAATGAGCAGTTCTTC | CARSSIQGGTNPAYNEQFF
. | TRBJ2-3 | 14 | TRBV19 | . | TGTGCCAGTAGTATTAGGCTAGAATCAGATACGCAGTATTTT | CASSIRLESDTQYF
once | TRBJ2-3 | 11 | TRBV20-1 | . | TGCAGTGCTAGGGACACAGATACGCAGTATTTT | CSARDTDTQYF
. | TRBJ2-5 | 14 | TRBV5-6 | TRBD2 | TGTGCCAGCAGCTGGAGACTAGCGGCCGAGACCCAGTACTTC | CASSWRLAAETQYF
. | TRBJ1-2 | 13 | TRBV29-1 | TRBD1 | TGCAGCGTTCGGCGGGACAGCAAGCTTGGCTACACCTTC | CSVRRDSKLGYTF
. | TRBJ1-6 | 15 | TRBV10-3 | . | TGTGCCATCACCAATCAGGCAGGGGCTAATTCACCCCTCCACTTT | CAITNQAGANSPLHF
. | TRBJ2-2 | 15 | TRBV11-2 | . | TGTGCCAGCAGCCCCCACAGGGTGGACACCGGGGAGCTGTTTTTT | CASSPHRVDTGELFF
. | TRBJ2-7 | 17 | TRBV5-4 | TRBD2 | TGTGCCAGCAGCCCACCGGGACTAGCGGGGGGCCCCTACGAGCAGTACTTC | CASSPPGLAGGPYEQYF
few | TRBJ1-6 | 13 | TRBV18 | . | TGTGCCAGCTCACCGAAGGAGAATTCACCCCTCCACTTT | CASSPKENSPLHF
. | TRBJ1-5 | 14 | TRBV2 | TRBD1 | TGTGCCAGCAGCGACAGGGGTCTGTACCAGCCCCAGCATTTT | CASSDRGLYQPQHF
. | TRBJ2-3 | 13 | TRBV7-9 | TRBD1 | TGTGCCAGCAGCTTCTTACAGGGGGATACGCAGTATTTT | CASSFLQGDTQYF
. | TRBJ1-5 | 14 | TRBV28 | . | TGTGCCAGCCGAAAGGGGGACGGCAATCAGCCCCAGCATTTT | CASRKGDGNQPQHF
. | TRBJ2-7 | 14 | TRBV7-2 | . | TGTGCCAGCAGCTTAGGACACCAGACCTACGAGCAGTACTTC | CASSLGHQTYEQYF
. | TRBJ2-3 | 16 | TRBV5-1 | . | TGCGCCAGCAAAAAGGAGGGTGGGGGGCTCACAGATACGCAGTATTTT | CASKKEGGGLTDTQYF